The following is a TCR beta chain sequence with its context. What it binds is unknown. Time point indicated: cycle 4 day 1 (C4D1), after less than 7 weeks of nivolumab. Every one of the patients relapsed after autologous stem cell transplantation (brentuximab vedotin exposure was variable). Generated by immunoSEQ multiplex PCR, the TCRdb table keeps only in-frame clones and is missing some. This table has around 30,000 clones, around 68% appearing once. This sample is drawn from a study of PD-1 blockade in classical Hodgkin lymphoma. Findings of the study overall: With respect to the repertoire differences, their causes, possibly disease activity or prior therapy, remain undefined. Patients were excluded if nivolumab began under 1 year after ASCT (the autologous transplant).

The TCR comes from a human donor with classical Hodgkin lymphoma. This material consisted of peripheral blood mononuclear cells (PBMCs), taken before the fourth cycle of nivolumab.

The CDR3 sequence is CASSQDRQGLTGTGELFF. The CDR3 DNA sequence: TGCGCCAGCAGCCAAGATCGGCAGGGCCTAACGGGCACCGGGGAGCTGTTTTTT. This sequence joins TRBV4-3 and TRBJ2-2, with D possibly being TRBD1 (5 bases). The CDR3 has 18 amino acids. The V gene's germline CDR1 is LGHNA and CDR2 YSLEER. V gave up 0 bases and J gave up 4 bases, with 18 bases separating them.